This is a list of T cell receptor beta chains from one sample in a study of blood T cell repertoires in COVID-19. This table comes from immunoSEQ multiplex PCR, and its TCRdb copy is limited to in-frame clones, with some not included. The sample has some 300,000 clones; 89% are singletons. Sequencing was carried out using PBMCs or T cells enriched from blood (not recorded which). All receptors come from a woman between 40 and 50 years old who had recovered from COVID-19. Each CDR3 is given with its conserved first and last residue. Fields, in order: J gene, V gene, CDR3 protein.

TRBJ1-1 | TRBV7-8 | CASSLDRELNTEAFF
TRBJ1-1 | TRBV9 | CASSPLVNVNTEAFF
TRBJ2-1 | TRBV4-2 | CASSPTLADYNEQFF
TRBJ2-3 | TRBV7-2 | CASSPWTSGLTDTQYF
TRBJ2-7 | TRBV15 | CATSRTVREGKLGLYEQYF
TRBJ2-4 | TRBV5-4 | CASSPGGSGRPNF
TRBJ2-7 | TRBV2 | CASKGTSGVYEQYF
TRBJ1-5 | TRBV4-1 | CASSQDGQVHSNQPQHF
TRBJ2-1 | TRBV2 | CASSALAGSYNEQFF
TRBJ2-7 | TRBV10-3 | CAISRDSAYEQYF
TRBJ2-2 | TRBV18 | CASSPSLQGTGELFF
TRBJ2-5 | TRBV2 | CATTGLAGETQYF
TRBJ2-7 | TRBV15 | CATSSRERVYEQYF
TRBJ2-3 | TRBV6-5 | CASSYFTGDGTDTQYF
TRBJ1-2 | TRBV28 | CASSTDRDPTF
TRBJ2-5 | TRBV25-1 | CASSETGTGAQETQYF
TRBJ2-1 | TRBV7-8 | CASSTTGEPYNEQFF